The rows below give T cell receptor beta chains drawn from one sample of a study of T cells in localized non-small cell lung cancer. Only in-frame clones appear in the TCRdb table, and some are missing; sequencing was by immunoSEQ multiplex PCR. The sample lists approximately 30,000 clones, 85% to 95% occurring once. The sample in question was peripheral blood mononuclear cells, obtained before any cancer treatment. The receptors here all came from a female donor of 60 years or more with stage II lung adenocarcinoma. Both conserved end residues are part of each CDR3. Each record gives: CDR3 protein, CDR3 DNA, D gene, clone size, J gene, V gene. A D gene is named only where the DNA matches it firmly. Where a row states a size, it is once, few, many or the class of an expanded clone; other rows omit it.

cdr3_aa: CASRLPSTPNEQFF; cdr3_nt: TGTGCCAGCAGACTTCCTTCGACTCCCAATGAGCAGTTCTTC; d_call: NA; clone_size: NA; j_call: TRBJ2-1; v_call: TRBV28
cdr3_aa: CASSFGDTSYEQYF; cdr3_nt: TGTGCCAGCAGCTTTGGAGACACCTCCTACGAGCAGTACTTC; d_call: NA; clone_size: NA; j_call: TRBJ2-7; v_call: TRBV7-9
cdr3_aa: CSATGTSGFSYNEQFF; cdr3_nt: TGCAGCGCTACCGGGACTAGCGGGTTCTCCTACAATGAGCAGTTCTTC; d_call: TRBD2; clone_size: NA; j_call: TRBJ2-1; v_call: TRBV29-1
cdr3_aa: CASSEGTLGNTEAFF; cdr3_nt: TGTGCCAGCAGCGAGGGGACTTTGGGGAACACTGAAGCTTTCTTT; d_call: NA; clone_size: few; j_call: TRBJ1-1; v_call: TRBV9
cdr3_aa: CASSIVSYYEQYF; cdr3_nt: TGTGCCAGCAGTATCGTGAGCTACTACGAGCAGTACTTC; d_call: NA; clone_size: NA; j_call: TRBJ2-7; v_call: TRBV6-6
cdr3_aa: CASRTGGANTEAFF; cdr3_nt: TGTGCCAGTCGGACAGGGGGCGCGAACACTGAAGCTTTCTTT; d_call: TRBD1; clone_size: NA; j_call: TRBJ1-1; v_call: TRBV19
cdr3_aa: CASSLMAAAGELFF; cdr3_nt: TGTGCCAGCAGCTTGATGGCTGCGGCCGGGGAGCTGTTTTTT; d_call: NA; clone_size: NA; j_call: TRBJ2-2; v_call: TRBV11-1
cdr3_aa: CASSPTWGGQPQHF; cdr3_nt: TGTGCCAGCAGCCCCACATGGGGCGGTCAGCCCCAGCATTTT; d_call: NA; clone_size: NA; j_call: TRBJ1-5; v_call: TRBV7-2
cdr3_aa: CASSPRTGAQETQYF; cdr3_nt: TGTGCCAGCAGCCCCCGGACAGGGGCTCAAGAGACCCAGTACTTC; d_call: TRBD1; clone_size: NA; j_call: TRBJ2-5; v_call: TRBV7-2
cdr3_aa: CATASSSGSVQGTDTQYF; cdr3_nt: TGTGCCACCGCGAGTTCAAGCGGGAGCGTTCAGGGCACAGATACGCAGTATTTT; d_call: TRBD2; clone_size: NA; j_call: TRBJ2-3; v_call: TRBV19
cdr3_aa: CAWSSTGGVVNTEAFF; cdr3_nt: TGTGCCTGGAGTTCCACAGGGGGGGTCGTGAACACTGAAGCTTTCTTT; d_call: TRBD1; clone_size: few; j_call: TRBJ1-1; v_call: TRBV30
cdr3_aa: CASSAGTGGDRGTEAFF; cdr3_nt: TGTGCCAGCAGCGCCGGGACAGGGGGCGATCGGGGGACTGAAGCTTTCTTT; d_call: TRBD1; clone_size: NA; j_call: TRBJ1-1; v_call: TRBV5-4
cdr3_aa: CASGSGRYEQYF; cdr3_nt: TGTGCCAGCGGAAGCGGAAGATACGAGCAGTACTTC; d_call: NA; clone_size: NA; j_call: TRBJ2-7; v_call: TRBV2
cdr3_aa: CASSLVRGPRGAEKLFF; cdr3_nt: TGTGCCAGCAGCTTGGTTAGGGGACCCAGGGGAGCTGAAAAACTGTTTTTT; d_call: NA; clone_size: NA; j_call: TRBJ1-4; v_call: TRBV11-2
cdr3_aa: CASSLADRVAGELFF; cdr3_nt: TGCGCCAGCAGCTTGGCGGACAGGGTTGCCGGGGAGCTGTTTTTT; d_call: TRBD1; clone_size: NA; j_call: TRBJ2-2; v_call: TRBV5-1
cdr3_aa: CASNTRAGAVYNEQFF; cdr3_nt: TGTGCCAGCAACACCCGGGCTGGGGCCGTCTACAATGAGCAGTTCTTC; d_call: NA; clone_size: once; j_call: TRBJ2-1; v_call: TRBV5-6
cdr3_aa: CASRPNSNYGYTF; cdr3_nt: TGTGCCAGCAGACCTAATTCTAACTATGGCTACACCTTC; d_call: NA; clone_size: NA; j_call: TRBJ1-2; v_call: TRBV6-5
cdr3_aa: CASSLAAEQFF; cdr3_nt: TGTGCCAGCAGCTTGGCCGCTGAGCAGTTCTTC; d_call: NA; clone_size: once; j_call: TRBJ2-1; v_call: TRBV5-6
cdr3_aa: CASSLDNRNEQYF; cdr3_nt: TGTGCCAGCAGCTTAGACAACAGAAACGAGCAGTACTTC; d_call: NA; clone_size: NA; j_call: TRBJ2-7; v_call: TRBV7-2
cdr3_aa: CASSLREGVADTQYF; cdr3_nt: TGTGCCAGCAGCCTAAGGGAGGGGGTCGCAGATACGCAGTATTTT; d_call: NA; clone_size: NA; j_call: TRBJ2-3; v_call: TRBV7-8
cdr3_aa: CASSLAGRQEGSGNTIYF; cdr3_nt: TGTGCCAGCAGCTTAGCAGGGCGACAGGAGGGATCTGGAAACACCATATATTTT; d_call: NA; clone_size: NA; j_call: TRBJ1-3; v_call: TRBV5-4
cdr3_aa: CASSLSWGQGAEAFF; cdr3_nt: TGTGCCAGCAGCTTATCATGGGGACAGGGGGCTGAAGCTTTCTTT; d_call: TRBD1; clone_size: NA; j_call: TRBJ1-1; v_call: TRBV7-2
cdr3_aa: CASSYGGIDGQPQHF; cdr3_nt: TGTGCCAGCAGCTATGGGGGGATCGACGGTCAGCCCCAGCATTTT; d_call: NA; clone_size: NA; j_call: TRBJ1-5; v_call: TRBV5-4